This T cell receptor (beta chain) was retrieved from a study of T cell responses to AZD1222 COVID-19 vaccine. In the study overall: Pooled together were second doses at about 4 or about 12 weeks. Study results and limitations: Clonal diversity may have been underestimated in mostly white British donors.

There are 15 residues in the CDR3. Germline CDR1 reads LNHDA; CDR2 reads SQIVND (reference sequence). Germline trimming cut 5 bases from V and 4 bases from J; bases unmatched to any gene: 9. Using immunoSEQ multiplex PCR, the repertoire was profiled, and TCRdb retains in-frame clones only, with some absent. The profile shows 90,000 or so clones, approximately 86% of them singletons. Turning to this clone: The target antigen is unknown.

The material was peripheral blood, obtained on day 0 of AZD1222 vaccination. The TCR comes from an adult in good health. J is TRBJ2-7 and V is TRBV19, with 9 bases that match TRBD1. CDR3 bases: TGTGCCAGTAGTCTCCAGACAGGGGGTTATTACGAGCAGTACTTC. This codes for CASSLQTGGYYEQYF.